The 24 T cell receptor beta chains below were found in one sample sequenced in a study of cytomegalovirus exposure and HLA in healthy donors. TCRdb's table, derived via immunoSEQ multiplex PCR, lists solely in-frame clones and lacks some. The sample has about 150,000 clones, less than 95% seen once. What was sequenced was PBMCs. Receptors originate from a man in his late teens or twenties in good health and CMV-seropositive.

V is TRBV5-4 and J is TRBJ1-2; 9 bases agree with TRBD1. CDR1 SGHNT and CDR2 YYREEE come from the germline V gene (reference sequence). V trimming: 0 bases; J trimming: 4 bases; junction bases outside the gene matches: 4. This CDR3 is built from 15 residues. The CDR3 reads CASSLGTGEGYGYTF. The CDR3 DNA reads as TGTGCCAGCAGCTTGGGGACAGGGGAGGGCTATGGCTACACCTTC.

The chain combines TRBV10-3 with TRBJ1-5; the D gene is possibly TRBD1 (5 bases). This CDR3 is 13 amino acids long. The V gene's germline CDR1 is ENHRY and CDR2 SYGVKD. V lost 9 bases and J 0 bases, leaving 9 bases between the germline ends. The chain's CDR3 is CAIGVDSNQPQHF. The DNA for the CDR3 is TGTGCCATAGGGGTCGATAGCAATCAGCCCCAGCATTTT.

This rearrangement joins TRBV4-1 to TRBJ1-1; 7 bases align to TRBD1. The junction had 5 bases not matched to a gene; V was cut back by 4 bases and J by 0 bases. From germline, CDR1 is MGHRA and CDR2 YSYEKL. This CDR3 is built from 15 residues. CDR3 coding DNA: TGCGCCAGCAGCCTACAACAGGGGCTGAACACTGAAGCTTTCTTT. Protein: CASSLQQGLNTEAFF.

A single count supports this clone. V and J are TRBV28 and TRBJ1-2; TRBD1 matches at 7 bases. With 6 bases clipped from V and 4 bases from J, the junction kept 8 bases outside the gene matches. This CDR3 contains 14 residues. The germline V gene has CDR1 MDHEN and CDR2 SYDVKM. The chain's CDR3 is CASSRAGDSYGYTF. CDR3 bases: TGTGCCAGCAGCCGCGCCGGGGACAGCTATGGCTACACCTTC.

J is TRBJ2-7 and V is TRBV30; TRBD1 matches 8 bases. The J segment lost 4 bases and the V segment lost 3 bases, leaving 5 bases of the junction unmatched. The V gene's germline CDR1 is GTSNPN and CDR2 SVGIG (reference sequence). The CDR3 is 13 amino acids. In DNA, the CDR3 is TGTGCCTGGAGGAGGACAGGGCTTTACGAGCAGTACTTC. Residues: CAWRRTGLYEQYF.

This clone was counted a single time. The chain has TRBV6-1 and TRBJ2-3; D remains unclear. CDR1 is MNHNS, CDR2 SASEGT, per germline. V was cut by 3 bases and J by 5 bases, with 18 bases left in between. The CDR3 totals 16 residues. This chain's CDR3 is CASSELSTPRVDTQYF. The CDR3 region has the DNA TGTGCCAGCAGTGAGCTTTCTACCCCCCGCGTAGATACGCAGTATTTT.

The chain's CDR3 is CASSSTLLAGVTMREFF. CDR3 coding DNA: TGTGCCAGCAGCTCCACCTTACTAGCGGGAGTAACGATGCGAGAGTTCTTC. The chain joins TRBV11-2 to TRBJ2-1; 11 positions match TRBD2. The J segment lost 14 bases and the V segment lost 4 bases, leaving 19 bases of the junction unmatched. Germline loops: CDR1 SGHAT, CDR2 FQNNGV. CDR3 length: 17 residues. Full variable domain (missing parts from reference TRBV11-2 and TRBJ2-1): EAGVAQSPRYKIIEKRQSVAFWCNPISGHATLYWYQQILGQGPKLLIQFQNNGVVDDSQLPKDRFSAERLKGVDSTLKIQPAKLEDSAVYLCASSSTLLAGVTMREFFGPGTRLTVL.

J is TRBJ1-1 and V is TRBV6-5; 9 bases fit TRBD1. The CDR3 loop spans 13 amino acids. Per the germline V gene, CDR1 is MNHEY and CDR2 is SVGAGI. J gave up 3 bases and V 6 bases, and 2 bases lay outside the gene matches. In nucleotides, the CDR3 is TGTGCCAGCAGGACAGGGGGATACACTGAAGCTTTCTTT. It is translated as CASRTGGYTEAFF.

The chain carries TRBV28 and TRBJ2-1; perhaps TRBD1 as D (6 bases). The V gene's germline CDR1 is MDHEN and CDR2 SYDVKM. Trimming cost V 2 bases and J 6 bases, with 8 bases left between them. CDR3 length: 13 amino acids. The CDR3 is CASSLRQVNEQFF. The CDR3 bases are TGTGCCAGCAGTTTACGACAGGTCAATGAGCAGTTCTTC. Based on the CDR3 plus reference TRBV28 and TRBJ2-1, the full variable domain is DVKVTQSSRYLVKRTGEKVFLECVQDMDHENMFWYRQDPGLGLRLIYFSYDVKMKEKGDIPEGYSVSREKKERFSLILESASTNQTSMYLCASSLRQVNEQFFGPGTRLTVL.

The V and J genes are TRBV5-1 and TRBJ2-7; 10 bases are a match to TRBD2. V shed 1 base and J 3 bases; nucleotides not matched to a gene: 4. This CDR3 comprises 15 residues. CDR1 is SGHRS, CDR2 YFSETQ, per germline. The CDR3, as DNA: TGCGCCAGCAGCTTGAACCCTAGCGGGAGCTACGAGCAGTACTTC. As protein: CASSLNPSGSYEQYF.

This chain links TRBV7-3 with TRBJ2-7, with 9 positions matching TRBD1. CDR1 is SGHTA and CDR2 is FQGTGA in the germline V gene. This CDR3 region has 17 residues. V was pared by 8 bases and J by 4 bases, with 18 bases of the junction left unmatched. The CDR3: CASPPCTAGQGGYEQYF. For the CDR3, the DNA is TGTGCCAGCCCCCCGTGTACGGCGGGACAGGGAGGGTACGAGCAGTACTTC.

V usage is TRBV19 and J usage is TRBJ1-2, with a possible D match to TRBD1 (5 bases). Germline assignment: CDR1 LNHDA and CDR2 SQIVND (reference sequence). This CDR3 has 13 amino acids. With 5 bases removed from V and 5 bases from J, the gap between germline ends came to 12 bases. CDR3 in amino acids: CASSLQGAYGYTF. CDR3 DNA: TGTGCCAGTAGTCTACAAGGGGCATATGGCTACACCTTC.

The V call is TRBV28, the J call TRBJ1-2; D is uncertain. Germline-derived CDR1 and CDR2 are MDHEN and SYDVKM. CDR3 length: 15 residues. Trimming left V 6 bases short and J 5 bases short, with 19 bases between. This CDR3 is CASRRQAYTLYGYTF. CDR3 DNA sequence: TGTGCCAGCAGACGTCAGGCCTACACCCTTTATGGCTACACCTTC.

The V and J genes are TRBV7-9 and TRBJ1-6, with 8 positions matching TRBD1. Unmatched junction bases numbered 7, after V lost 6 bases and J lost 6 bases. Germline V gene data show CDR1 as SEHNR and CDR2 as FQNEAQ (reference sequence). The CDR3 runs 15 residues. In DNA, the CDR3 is TGTGCCAGCAGGGGTAGACAGGGGTCTAATTCACCCCTCCACTTT. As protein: CASRGRQGSNSPLHF.

CDR3 bases: TGTGCCAGCAGCGTAGAAAGCGGGGGATACAATGAGCAGTTCTTC. This translates into CASSVESGGYNEQFF. V is TRBV9 and J is TRBJ2-1; 8 bases are a match to TRBD2. Losses at the gene ends were 0 bases for V and 4 bases for J; bases not matched to a gene: 3. Germline CDR1 SGDLS, CDR2 YYNGEE. This CDR3 region has 15 residues.

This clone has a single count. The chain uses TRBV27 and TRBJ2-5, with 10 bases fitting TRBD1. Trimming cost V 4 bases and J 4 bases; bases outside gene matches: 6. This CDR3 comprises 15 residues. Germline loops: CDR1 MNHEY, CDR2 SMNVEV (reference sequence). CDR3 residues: CASSYPTGGVETQYF. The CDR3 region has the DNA TGTGCCAGCAGTTACCCGACAGGGGGCGTAGAGACCCAGTACTTC.

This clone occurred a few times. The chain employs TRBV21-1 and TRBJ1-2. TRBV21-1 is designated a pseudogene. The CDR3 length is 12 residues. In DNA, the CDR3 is TGTAGCGGGTGGGATTCTAACTATGGCTACACCTTC. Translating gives CSGWDSNYGYTF.

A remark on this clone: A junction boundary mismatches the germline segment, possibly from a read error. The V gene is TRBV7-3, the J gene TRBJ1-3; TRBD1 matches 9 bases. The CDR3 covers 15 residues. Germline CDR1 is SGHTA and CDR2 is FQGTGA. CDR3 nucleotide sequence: TGTGTCAGCAGCCAAGACAGGGGGATTGGAAACACCATATATTTT. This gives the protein CVSSQDRGIGNTIYF. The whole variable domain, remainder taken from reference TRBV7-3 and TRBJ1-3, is GAGVSQTPSNKVTEKGKYVELRCDPISGHTALYWYRQSLGQGPEFLIYFQGTGAADDSGLPNDRFFAVRPEGSVSTLKIQRTERGDSAVYLCVSSQDRGIGNTIYFGEGSWLTVV.

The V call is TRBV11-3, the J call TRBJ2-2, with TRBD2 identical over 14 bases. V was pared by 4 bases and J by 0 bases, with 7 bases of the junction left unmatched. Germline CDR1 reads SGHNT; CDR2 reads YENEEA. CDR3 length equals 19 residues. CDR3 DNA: TGTGCCAGCAGCTCATATGGGACTAGCGGGAGTCCGAACACCGGGGAGCTGTTTTTT. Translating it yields CASSSYGTSGSPNTGELFF.

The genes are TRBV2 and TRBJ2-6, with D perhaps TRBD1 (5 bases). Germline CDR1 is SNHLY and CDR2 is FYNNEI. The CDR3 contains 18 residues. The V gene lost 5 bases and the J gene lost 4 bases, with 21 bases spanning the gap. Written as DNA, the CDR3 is TGTGCCAGCAGTTCCCTTCCCACCAGGGATAGCGGGGCCAACGTCCTGACTTTC. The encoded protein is CASSSLPTRDSGANVLTF.

CDR3 in amino acids: CASSSNSGRSRDTQYF. Written as DNA, the CDR3 is TGTGCCAGCAGTTCCAATAGCGGGCGAAGTCGGGATACGCAGTATTTT. This chain joins TRBV5-4 and TRBJ2-3; 7 bases map to TRBD2. Trimming took 5 bases from V and 6 from J; bases not matched to a gene: 15. Germline CDR1 SGHNT, CDR2 YYREEE (reference sequence). The CDR3 sequence is 16 residues long.

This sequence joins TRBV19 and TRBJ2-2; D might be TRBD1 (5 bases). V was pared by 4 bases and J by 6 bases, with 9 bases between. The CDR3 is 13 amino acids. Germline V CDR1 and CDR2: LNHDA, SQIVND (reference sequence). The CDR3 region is CASSTTAPGELFF. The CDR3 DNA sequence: TGTGCCAGTAGTACGACAGCCCCCGGGGAGCTGTTTTTT.

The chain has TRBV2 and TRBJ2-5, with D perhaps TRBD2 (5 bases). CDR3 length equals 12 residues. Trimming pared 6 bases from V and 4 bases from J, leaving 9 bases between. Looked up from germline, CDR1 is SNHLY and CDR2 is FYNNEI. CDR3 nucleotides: TGTGCCAGCAGGGCCAGCGGAGAGACCCAGTACTTC. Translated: CASRASGETQYF.

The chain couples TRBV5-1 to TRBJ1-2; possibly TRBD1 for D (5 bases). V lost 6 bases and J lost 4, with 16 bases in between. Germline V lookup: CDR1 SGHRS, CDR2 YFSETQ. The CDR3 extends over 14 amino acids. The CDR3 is CASTSAGHPYGYTF. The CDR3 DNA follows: TGCGCCAGCACCTCGGCAGGGCATCCCTATGGCTACACCTTC.